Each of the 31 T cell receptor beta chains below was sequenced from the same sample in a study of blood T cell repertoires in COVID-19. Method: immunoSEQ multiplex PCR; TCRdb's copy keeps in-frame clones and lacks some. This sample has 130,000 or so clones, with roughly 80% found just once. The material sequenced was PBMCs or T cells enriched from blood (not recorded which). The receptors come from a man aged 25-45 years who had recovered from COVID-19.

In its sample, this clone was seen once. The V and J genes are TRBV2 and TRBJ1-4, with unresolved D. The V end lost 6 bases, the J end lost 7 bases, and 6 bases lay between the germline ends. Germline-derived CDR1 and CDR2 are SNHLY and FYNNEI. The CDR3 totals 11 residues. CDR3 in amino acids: CASRRVEKLFF. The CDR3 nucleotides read TGTGCCAGCAGGCGAGTTGAAAAACTGTTTTTT.

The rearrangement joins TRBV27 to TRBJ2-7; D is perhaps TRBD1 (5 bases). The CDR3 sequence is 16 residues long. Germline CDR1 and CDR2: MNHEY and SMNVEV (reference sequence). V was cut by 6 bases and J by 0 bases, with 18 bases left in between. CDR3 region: CASSFSEGAISYEQYF. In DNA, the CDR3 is TGTGCCAGCAGCTTCTCCGAAGGGGCGATCTCCTACGAGCAGTACTTC.

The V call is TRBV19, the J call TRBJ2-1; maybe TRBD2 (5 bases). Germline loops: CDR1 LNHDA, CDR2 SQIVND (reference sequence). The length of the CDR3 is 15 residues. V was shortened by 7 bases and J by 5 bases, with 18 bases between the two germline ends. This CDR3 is CASNLGSPTNNEQFF. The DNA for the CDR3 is TGTGCCAGTAACCTAGGGAGCCCAACCAACAATGAGCAGTTCTTC.

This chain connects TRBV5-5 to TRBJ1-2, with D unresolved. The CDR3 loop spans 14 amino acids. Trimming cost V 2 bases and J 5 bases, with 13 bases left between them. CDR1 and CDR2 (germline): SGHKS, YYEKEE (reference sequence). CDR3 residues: CASSFFSVTYGYTF. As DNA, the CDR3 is TGTGCCAGCAGCTTTTTTTCCGTCACATATGGCTACACCTTC.

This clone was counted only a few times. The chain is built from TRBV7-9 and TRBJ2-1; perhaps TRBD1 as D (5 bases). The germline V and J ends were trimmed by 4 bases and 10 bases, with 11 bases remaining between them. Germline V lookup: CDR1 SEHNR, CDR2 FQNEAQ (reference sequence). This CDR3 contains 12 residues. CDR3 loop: CASSYRGEEQFF. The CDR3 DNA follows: TGTGCCAGCAGCTATAGGGGCGAGGAGCAGTTCTTC. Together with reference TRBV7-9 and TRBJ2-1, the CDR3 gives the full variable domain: DTGVSQNPRHKITKRGQNVTFRCDPISEHNRLYWYRQTLGQGPEFLTYFQNEAQLEKSRLLSDRFSAERPKGSFSTLEIQRTEQGDSAMYLCASSYRGEEQFFGPGTRLTVL.

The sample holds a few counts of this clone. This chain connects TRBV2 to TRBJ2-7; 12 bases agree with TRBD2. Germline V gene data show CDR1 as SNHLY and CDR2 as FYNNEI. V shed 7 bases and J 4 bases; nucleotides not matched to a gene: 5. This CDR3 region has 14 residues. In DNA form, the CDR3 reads TGTGCCAGCACCGGACTAGCGGGGTATTACGAGCAGTACGTC. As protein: CASTGLAGYYEQYV.

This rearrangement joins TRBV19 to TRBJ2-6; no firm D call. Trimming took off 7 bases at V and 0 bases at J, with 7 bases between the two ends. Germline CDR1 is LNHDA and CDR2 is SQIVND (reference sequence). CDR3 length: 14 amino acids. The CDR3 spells CASMQDSGANVLTF. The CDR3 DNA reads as TGTGCCAGTATGCAGGACTCTGGGGCCAACGTCCTGACTTTC.

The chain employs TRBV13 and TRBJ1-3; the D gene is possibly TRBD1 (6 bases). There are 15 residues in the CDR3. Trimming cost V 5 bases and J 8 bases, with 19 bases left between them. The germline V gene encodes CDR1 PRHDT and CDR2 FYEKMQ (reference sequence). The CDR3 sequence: CASSPPTPGAYTIYF. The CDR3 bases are TGTGCCAGCAGCCCCCCGACACCAGGGGCATACACCATATATTTT.

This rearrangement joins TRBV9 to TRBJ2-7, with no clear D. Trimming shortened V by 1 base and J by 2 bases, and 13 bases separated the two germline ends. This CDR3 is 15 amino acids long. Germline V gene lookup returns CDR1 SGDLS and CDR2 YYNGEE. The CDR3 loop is CASSVNSQPAYEQYF. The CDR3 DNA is TGTGCCAGCAGCGTAAACTCTCAACCGGCCTACGAGCAGTACTTC.

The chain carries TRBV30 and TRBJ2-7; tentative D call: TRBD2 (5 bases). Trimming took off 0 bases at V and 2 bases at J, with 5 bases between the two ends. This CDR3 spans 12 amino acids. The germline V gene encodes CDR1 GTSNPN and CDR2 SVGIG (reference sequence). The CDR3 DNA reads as TGTGCCTGGAGTGTCGGGACCTACGAGCAGTACTTC. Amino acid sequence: CAWSVGTYEQYF.

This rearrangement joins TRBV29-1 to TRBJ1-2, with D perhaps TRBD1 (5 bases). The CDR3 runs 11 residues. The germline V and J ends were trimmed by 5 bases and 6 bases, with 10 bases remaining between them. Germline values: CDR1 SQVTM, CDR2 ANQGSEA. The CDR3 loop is CSVRGGNGYTF. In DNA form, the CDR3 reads TGCAGCGTTCGCGGGGGGAATGGCTACACCTTC.

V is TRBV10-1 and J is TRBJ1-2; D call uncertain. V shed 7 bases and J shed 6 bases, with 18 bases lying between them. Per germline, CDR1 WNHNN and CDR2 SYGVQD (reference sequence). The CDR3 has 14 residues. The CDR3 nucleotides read TGCGCCAGCACCGCGACATCCGAAAGAGATGGCTACACCTTC. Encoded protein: CASTATSERDGYTF.

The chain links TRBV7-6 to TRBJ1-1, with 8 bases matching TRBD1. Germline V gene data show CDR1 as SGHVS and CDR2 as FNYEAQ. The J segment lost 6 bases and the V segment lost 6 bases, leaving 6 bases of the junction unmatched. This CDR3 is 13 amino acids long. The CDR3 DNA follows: TGTGCCAGCAGATATCCGGGACAGGCTGAAGCTTTCTTT. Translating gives CASRYPGQAEAFF.

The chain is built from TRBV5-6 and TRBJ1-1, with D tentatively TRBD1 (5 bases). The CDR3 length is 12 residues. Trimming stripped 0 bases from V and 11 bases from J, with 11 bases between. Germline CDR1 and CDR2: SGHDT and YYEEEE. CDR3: CASSLAAGYAFF. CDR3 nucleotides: TGTGCCAGCAGCTTGGCTGCAGGGTATGCTTTCTTT.

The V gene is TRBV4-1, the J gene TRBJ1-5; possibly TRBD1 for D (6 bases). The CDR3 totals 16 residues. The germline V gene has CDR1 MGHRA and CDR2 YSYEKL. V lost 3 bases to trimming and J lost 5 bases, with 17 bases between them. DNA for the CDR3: TGCGCCAGCAGCCAGGTGGGGGCAGGGATTTATCAGCCCCAGCATTTT. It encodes CASSQVGAGIYQPQHF.

As DNA, the CDR3 is TGCGCCAGCAGCCCCGCGGGGGGCAGGGAGCAGTACTTC. It yields the protein CASSPAGGREQYF. This chain uses TRBV5-1 with TRBJ2-7; 8 bases line up with TRBD2. The junction had 7 bases not matched to a gene; V was cut back by 4 bases and J by 7 bases. CDR1 SGHRS and CDR2 YFSETQ come from the germline V gene. The CDR3 consists of 13 residues.

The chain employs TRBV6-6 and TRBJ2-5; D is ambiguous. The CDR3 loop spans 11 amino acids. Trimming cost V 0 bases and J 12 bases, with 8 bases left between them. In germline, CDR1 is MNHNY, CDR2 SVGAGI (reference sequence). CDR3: CASSYSDRKYF. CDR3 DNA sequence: TGTGCCAGCAGTTACTCCGATAGAAAGTACTTC.

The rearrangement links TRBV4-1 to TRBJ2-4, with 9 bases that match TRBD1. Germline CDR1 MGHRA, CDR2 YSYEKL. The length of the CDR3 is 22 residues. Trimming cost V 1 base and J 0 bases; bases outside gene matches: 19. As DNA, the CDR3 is TGCGCCAGCAGCCAAGTTCCAACAGGGGGCTCAGTGGGGAAGTTAGCCAAAAACATTCAGTACTTC. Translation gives CASSQVPTGGSVGKLAKNIQYF.

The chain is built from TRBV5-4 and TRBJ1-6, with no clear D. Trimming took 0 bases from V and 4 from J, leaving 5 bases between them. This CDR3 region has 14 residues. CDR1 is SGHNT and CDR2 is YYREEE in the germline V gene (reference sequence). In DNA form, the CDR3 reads TGTGCCAGCAGCTTGGACAGATATAATTCACCCCTCCACTTT. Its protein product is CASSLDRYNSPLHF.

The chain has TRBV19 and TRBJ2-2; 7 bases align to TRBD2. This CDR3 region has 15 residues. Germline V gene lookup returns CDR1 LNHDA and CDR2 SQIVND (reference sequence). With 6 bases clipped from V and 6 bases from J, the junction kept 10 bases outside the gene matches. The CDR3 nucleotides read TGTGCCAGTAGGACCGGGACTACCTTCCCCGGGGAGCTGTTTTTT. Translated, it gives CASRTGTTFPGELFF.

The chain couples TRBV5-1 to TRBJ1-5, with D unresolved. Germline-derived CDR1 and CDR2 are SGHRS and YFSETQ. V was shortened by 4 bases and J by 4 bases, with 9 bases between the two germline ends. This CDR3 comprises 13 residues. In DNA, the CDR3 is TGCGCCAGCAGCACGAACTTGAATCAGCCCCAGCATTTT. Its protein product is CASSTNLNQPQHF.

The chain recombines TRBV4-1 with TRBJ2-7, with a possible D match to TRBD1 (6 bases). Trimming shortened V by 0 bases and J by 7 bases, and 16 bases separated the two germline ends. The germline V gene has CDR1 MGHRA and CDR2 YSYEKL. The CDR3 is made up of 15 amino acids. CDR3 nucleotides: TGCGCCAGCAGCCAAGAGCCCGACAGGCTCGGGGAGCAGTACTTC. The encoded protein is CASSQEPDRLGEQYF.

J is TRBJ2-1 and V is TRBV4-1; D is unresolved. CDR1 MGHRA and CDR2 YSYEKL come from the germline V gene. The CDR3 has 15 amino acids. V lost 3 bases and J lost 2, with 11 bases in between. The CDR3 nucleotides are TGCGCCAGCAGCCAGACTCCTCAGACCTACAATGAGCAGTTCTTC. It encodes CASSQTPQTYNEQFF.

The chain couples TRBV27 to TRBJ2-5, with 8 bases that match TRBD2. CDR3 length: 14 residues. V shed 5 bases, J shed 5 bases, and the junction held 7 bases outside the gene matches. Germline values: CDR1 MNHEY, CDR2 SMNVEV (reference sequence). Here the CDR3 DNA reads TGTGCCAGCAGTCCCGGGACTAGTTGGGAGACCCAGTACTTC. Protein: CASSPGTSWETQYF.

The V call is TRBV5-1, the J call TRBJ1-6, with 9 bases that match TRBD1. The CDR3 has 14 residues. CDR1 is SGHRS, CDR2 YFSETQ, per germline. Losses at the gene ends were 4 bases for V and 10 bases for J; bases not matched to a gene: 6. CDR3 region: CASSPDRGWSPLHF. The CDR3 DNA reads TGCGCCAGCAGCCCGGACAGGGGTTGGTCACCCCTCCACTTT.

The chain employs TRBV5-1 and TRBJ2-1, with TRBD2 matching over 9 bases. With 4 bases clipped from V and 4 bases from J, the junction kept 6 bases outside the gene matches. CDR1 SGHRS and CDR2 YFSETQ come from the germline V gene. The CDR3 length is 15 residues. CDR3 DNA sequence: TGCGCCAGCAGCCGCTCAGCGGGAGGTTACAATGAGCAGTTCTTC. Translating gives CASSRSAGGYNEQFF.

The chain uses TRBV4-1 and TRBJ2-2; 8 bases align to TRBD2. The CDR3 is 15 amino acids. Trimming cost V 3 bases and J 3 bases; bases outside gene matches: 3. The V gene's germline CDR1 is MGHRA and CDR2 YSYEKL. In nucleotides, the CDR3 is TGCGCCAGCAGCCAGGGACTAGGGCACACCGGGGAGCTGTTTTTT. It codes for CASSQGLGHTGELFF.

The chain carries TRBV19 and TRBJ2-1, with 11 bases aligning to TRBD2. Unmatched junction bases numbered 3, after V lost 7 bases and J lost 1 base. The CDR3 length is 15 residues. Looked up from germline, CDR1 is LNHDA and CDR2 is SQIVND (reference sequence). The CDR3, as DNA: TGTGCCAGTAAACTAGCGGGGGATTCCTACAATGAGCAGTTCTTC. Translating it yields CASKLAGDSYNEQFF.

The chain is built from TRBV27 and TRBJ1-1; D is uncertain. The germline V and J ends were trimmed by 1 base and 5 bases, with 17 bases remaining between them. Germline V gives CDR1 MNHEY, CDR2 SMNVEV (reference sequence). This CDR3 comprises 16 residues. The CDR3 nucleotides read TGTGCCAGCAGTTTATACCTACGTACGGGTCAGACTGAAGCTTTCTTT. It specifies CASSLYLRTGQTEAFF.

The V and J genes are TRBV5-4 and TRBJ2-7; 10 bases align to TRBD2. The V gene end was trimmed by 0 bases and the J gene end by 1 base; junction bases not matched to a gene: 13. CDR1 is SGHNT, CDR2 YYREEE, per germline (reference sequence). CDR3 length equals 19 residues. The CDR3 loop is CASSLADKSLAGESYEQYF. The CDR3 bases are TGTGCCAGCAGCTTGGCCGATAAGTCGCTAGCGGGAGAGTCCTACGAGCAGTACTTC.

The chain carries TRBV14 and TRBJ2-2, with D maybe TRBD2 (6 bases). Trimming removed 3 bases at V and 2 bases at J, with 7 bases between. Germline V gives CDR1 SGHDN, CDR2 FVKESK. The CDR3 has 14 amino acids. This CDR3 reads CASSQTRNTGELFF. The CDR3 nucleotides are TGTGCCAGCAGCCAGACTAGAAACACCGGGGAGCTGTTTTTT.